This T cell receptor beta chain was identified during a study of cytotoxic CD8 clonotypes in ibrutinib-treated CLL. Germline assignment: CDR1 MNHEY and CDR2 SMNVEV (reference sequence). The CDR3 totals 11 residues. V gave up 8 bases and J gave up 6 bases, with 9 bases separating them. Profiling relied on immunoSEQ multiplex PCR, and the TCRdb table lists in-frame clones only, not all of them. The table lists 30,000 to 35,000 clones, almost 70% of them singletons. The chain carries TRBV27 and TRBJ2-3, with a weak D call TRBD2 (6 bases). The sample in question was PBMCs, obtained before ibrutinib treatment. This TCR was recovered from a human donor with chronic lymphocytic leukemia. The DNA of the CDR3 is TGTGCCAGCCGGAGGGCTGATACGCAGTATTTT. This translates into CASRRADTQYF.